This record looks at one T cell receptor (beta chain) sequence and its context. As yet, its antigen is unknown. Trimming shortened V by 4 bases and J by 2 bases, and 15 bases separated the two germline ends. Germline V gene data show CDR1 as SGHRS and CDR2 as YFSETQ. The CDR3 length is 15 residues. The source of the sample is a study of shared clonotypes between healthy human individuals. Measured with immunoSEQ multiplex PCR; TCRdb has only the in-frame clones, and not every one. The sample holds 1 million to 1.3 million clones, 78% seen once. Study outcomes and limitations: Sharing across a few donors was seen in 4.5% to 6.5% of naive CD4 clonotypes.

The V and J genes are TRBV5-1 and TRBJ1-1; D gene ambiguous. The clonotype comes from a man aged 18 to 29 in good health. Some clones in this sample may be carry-over from other donors' samples. Sequenced: memory CD4+ T cells from PBMCs. Stated subset: CD45RA-negative fraction. The DNA for the CDR3 is TGCGCCAGCAGCCTGGAACTCGTCAAAAACACTGAAGCTTTCTTT. Encoded protein: CASSLELVKNTEAFF.